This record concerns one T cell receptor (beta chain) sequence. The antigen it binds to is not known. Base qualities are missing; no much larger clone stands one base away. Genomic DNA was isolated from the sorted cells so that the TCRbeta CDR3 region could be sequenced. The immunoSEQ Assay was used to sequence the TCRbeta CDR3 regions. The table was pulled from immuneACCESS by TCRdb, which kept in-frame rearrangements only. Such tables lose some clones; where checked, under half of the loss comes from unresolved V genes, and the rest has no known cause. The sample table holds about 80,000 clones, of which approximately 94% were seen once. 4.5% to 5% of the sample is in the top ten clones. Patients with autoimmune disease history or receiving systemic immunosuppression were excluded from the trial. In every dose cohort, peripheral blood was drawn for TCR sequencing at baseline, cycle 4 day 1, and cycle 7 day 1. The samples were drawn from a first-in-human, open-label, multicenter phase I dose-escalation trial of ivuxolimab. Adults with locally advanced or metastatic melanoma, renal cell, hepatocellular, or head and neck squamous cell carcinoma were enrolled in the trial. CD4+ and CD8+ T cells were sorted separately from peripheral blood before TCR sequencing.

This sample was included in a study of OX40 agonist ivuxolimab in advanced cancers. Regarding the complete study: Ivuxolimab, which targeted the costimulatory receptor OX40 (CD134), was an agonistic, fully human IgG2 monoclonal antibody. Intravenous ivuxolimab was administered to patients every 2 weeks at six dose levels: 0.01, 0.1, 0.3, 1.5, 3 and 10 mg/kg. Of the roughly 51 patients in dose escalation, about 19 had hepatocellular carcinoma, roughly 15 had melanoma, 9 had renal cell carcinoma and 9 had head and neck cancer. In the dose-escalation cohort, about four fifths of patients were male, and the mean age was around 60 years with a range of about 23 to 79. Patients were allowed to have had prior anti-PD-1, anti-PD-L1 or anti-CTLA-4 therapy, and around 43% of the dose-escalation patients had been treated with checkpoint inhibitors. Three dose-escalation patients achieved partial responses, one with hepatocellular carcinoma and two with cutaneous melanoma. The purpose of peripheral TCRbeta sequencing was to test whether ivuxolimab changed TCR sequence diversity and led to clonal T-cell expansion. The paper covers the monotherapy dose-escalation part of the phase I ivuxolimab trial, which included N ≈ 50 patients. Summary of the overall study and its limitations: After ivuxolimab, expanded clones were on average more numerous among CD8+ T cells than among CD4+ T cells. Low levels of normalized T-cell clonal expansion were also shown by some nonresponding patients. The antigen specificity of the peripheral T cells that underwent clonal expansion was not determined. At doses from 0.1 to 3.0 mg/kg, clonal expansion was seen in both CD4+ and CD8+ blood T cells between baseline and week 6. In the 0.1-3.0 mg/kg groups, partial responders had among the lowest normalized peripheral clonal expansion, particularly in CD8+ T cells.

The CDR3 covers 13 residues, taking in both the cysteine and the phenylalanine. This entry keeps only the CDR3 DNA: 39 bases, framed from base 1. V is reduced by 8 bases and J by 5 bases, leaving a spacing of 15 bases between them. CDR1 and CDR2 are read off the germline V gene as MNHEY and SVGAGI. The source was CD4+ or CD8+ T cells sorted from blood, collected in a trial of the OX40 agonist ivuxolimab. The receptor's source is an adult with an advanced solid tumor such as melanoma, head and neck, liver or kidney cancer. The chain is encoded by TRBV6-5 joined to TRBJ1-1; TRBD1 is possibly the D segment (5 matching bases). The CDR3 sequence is CASREQDVTEAFF. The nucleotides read TGTGCCAGCCGGGAACAGGATGTAACTGAAGCTTTCTTT.